The rows below give T cell receptor beta chains drawn from one sample of a study of OX40 agonist ivuxolimab in advanced cancers. Method: immunoSEQ multiplex PCR; TCRdb's copy keeps in-frame clones and lacks some. This sample has about 54,000 clones, with 80% found just once. This specimen was CD4+ or CD8+ T cells sorted from blood, taken in a trial of the OX40 agonist ivuxolimab. These receptors originate from an adult with an advanced solid tumor such as melanoma, head and neck, liver or kidney cancer. CDR3s include the opening cysteine and the closing phenylalanine or tryptophan. The D gene is left open where the match is weak. A clone size is listed for some rows: how often the clone was seen (once, few, many), or a class if it is expanded.

CDR3	DNA	size	D	V	J
CASSLGTGDQETQYF	TGTGCCAGCAGCTTAGGGACAGGGGACCAAGAGACCCAGTACTTC	.	TRBD1	TRBV5-5	TRBJ2-5
CASSQGRRSGNTIYF	TGTGCCAGCAGCCAGGGTCGGCGCTCTGGAAACACCATATATTTT	.	.	TRBV14	TRBJ1-3
CASSPGSRASGNTIYF	TGTGCCAGCTCCCCCGGGAGCAGGGCTTCTGGAAACACCATATATTTT	few	.	TRBV18	TRBJ1-3
CASSPGRGTDTQYF	TGTGCCAGCAGCCCAGGACGGGGCACAGATACGCAGTATTTT	.	.	TRBV11-3	TRBJ2-3
CASSLDRGFSGNTIYF	TGTGCCAGCTCACTGGACAGGGGTTTCTCTGGAAACACCATATATTTT	few	TRBD1	TRBV18	TRBJ1-3
CASSLFGTGLPGYTF	TGTGCCAGCAGCTTGTTCGGGACAGGGCTTCCGGGCTACACCTTC	.	TRBD1	TRBV5-8	TRBJ1-2
CASSGEDRVGTDTQYF	TGCGCCAGCAGCGGGGAGGACAGGGTGGGCACAGATACGCAGTATTTT	.	TRBD1	TRBV5-1	TRBJ2-3
CASSRLGQGWSGEQYF	TGCGCCAGCAGTCGACTCGGGCAGGGTTGGTCAGGGGAGCAGTACTTC	.	.	TRBV5-1	TRBJ2-7
CASSLASPRGGETQYF	TGTGCCAGCAGCTTAGCGAGCCCCAGGGGAGGGGAGACCCAGTACTTC	.	.	TRBV11-2	TRBJ2-5
CASSQQETQYF	TGTGCCAGCAGCCAGCAAGAGACCCAGTACTTC	.	.	TRBV9	TRBJ2-5
CASSEGVRGTHTF	TGTGCCAGCAGTGAAGGGGTCAGGGGGACGCACACCTTC	.	TRBD1	TRBV2	TRBJ1-2